This T cell receptor (beta chain) appears in the sequencing data of a study of blood T cell repertoires in COVID-19. Whole-study context: Some COVID-19 samples were acute and others convalescent; all came from the United States, Italy and Spain.

The authors' processing: Amplifying reference gene primers gave estimates of nucleated cell counts. Here immunoSEQ multiplex PCR was the method, and the copy in TCRdb shows in-frame clones only, minus some. V and J calls and clone size are copied from that table; D and trimming were computed from the DNA. The data contain around 300,000 clones, 70% to 90% of them singletons. Seattle participants joined during active infection and were tracked over time. The CDR3 spans 15 residues. Trimming took 7 bases from V and 1 from J; bases not matched to a gene: 3. Per germline, CDR1 KGHDR and CDR2 SFDVKD. The rearrangement links TRBV24-1 to TRBJ2-3; 11 positions agree with TRBD2. The source is a woman aged 25 to 39 with COVID-19, enrolled during active disease. Sequences were obtained from peripheral blood. The CDR3 is CATRTSGDRTDTQYF. DNA for the CDR3: TGTGCCACCAGGACTAGCGGGGATCGCACAGATACGCAGTATTTT.